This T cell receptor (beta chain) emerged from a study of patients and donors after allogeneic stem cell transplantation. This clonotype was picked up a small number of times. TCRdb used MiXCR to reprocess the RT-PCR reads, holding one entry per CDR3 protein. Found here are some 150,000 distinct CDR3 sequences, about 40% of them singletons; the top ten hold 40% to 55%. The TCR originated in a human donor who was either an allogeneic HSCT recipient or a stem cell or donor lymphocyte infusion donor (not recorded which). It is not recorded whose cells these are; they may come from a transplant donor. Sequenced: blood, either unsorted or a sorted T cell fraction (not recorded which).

The chain's CDR3 is CASSLIPKSEQFF. The CDR3 region has the DNA TGTGCCAGCAGCTTAATCCCTAAAAGTGAGCAGTTCTTC. V usage is TRBV11-2 and J usage is TRBJ2-1; the D is unclear. The CDR3 consists of 13 residues. Trimming took off 2 bases at V and 9 bases at J, with 11 bases between the two ends. Germline CDR1 reads SGHAT; CDR2 reads FQNNGV.